This TCR beta chain was identified in a study of cytomegalovirus exposure and HLA in healthy donors. General study findings and limits: The study carried out a later analysis of TCR beta sequences. It associated under 20,000 of them with specific HLA alleles at a false discovery rate of 0.05.

Comment on this clone: Antigen: not known.

Researchers ran the PCR with 60 Vbeta and 13 Jbeta primers. TCRdb's copy holds only in-frame clones and misses some; the assay was immunoSEQ multiplex PCR. This table lists more than 95,000 clones. The CDR3 consists of 12 residues. Germline loops: CDR1 SQVTM, CDR2 ANQGSEA. This TCR derives from a man aged 25 to 45 in good health and CMV-seronegative. The chain carries TRBV29-1 and TRBJ2-5; tentative D call: TRBD1 (5 bases). The J call may not be correct, given that the DNA end is closer to TRBJ2-7. Source material: PBMCs. The CDR3 loop is CSVTTGPYEQYF. DNA of the CDR3: TGCAGCGTCACAACAGGTCCATACGAGCAGTACTTC.